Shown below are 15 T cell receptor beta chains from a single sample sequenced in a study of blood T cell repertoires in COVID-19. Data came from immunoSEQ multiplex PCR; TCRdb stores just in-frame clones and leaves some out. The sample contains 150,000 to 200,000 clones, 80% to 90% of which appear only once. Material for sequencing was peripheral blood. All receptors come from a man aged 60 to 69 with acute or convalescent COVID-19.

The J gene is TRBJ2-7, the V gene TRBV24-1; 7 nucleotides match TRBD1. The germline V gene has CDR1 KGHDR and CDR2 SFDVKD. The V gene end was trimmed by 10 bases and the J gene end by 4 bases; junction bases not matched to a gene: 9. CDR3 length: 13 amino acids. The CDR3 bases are TGTGCCACACAGGGGAACGAGGCGTACGAGCAGTACTTC. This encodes CATQGNEAYEQYF.

The CDR3 coding sequence is TGCGCCAGCAGCCTCCGGTCGGGGATAGGAAACACCATATATTTT. It encodes CASSLRSGIGNTIYF. V and J are TRBV4-1 and TRBJ1-3, with unresolved D. V lost 4 bases, J lost 4 bases, and 14 bases lay in between. CDR3 length equals 15 residues. The germline V gene encodes CDR1 MGHRA and CDR2 YSYEKL.

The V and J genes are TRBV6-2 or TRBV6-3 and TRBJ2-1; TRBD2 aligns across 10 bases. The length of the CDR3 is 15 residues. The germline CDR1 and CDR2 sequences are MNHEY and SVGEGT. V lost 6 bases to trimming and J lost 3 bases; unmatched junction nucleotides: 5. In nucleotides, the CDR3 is TGTGCCAGCAGCCGGACTAGCGGAAACTACAATGAGCAGTTCTTC. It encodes CASSRTSGNYNEQFF.

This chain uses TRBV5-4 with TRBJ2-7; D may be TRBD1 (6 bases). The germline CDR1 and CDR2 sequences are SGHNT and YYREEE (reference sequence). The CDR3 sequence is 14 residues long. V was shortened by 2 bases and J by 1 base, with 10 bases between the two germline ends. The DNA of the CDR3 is TGTGCCAGCAGCTTCGGTCAGGGGTCCTACGAGCAGTACTTC. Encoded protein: CASSFGQGSYEQYF.

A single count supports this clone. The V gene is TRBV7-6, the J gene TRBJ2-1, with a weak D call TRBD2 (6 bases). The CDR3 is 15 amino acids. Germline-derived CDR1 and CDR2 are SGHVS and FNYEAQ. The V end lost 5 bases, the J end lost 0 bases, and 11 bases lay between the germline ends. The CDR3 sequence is CASSLGGNSYNEQFF. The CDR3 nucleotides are TGTGCCAGCAGCCTCGGGGGAAACTCCTACAATGAGCAGTTCTTC.

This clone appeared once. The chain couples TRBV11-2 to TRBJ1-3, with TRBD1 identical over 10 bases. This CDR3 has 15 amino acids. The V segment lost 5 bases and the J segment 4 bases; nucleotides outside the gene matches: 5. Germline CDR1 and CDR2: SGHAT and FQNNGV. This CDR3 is CASSHSGQGGNTIYF. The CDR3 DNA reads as TGTGCCAGCAGCCACTCGGGACAGGGGGGAAACACCATATATTTT.

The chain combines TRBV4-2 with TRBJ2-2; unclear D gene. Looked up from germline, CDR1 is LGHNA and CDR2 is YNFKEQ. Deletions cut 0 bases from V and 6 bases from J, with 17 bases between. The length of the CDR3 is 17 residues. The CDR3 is CASSQEVSARRSGELFF. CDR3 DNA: TGTGCCAGCAGCCAAGAAGTGAGCGCCCGGAGATCCGGGGAGCTGTTTTTT.

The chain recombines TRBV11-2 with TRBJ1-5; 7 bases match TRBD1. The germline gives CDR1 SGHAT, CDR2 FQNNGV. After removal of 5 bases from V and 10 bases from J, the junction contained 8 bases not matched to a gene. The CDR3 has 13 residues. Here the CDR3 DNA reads TGTGCCAGCAGCCGGAAACAGGGGCGTCCCCAGCATTTT. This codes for CASSRKQGRPQHF.

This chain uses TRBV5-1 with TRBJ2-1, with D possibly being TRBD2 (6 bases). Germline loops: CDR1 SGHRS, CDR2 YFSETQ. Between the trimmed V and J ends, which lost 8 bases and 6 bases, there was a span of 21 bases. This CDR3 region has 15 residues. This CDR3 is CASRIPGLHSNEQFF. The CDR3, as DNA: TGCGCCAGTAGAATTCCGGGACTCCATTCCAATGAGCAGTTCTTC.

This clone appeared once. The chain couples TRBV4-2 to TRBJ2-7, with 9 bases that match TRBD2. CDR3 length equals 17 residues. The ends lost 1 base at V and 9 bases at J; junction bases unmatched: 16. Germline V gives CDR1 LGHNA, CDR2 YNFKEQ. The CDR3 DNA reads TGTGCCAGCAGCCAAGGTACTGGGAGGTCTAGCGGGACGGCGCAGTACTTC. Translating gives CASSQGTGRSSGTAQYF.

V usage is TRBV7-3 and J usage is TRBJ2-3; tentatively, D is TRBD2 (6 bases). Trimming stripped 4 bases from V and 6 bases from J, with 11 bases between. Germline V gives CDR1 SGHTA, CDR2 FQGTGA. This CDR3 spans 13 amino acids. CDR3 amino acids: CASSSMGGDTQYF. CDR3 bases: TGTGCCAGCAGCTCCATGGGGGGTGATACGCAGTATTTT.

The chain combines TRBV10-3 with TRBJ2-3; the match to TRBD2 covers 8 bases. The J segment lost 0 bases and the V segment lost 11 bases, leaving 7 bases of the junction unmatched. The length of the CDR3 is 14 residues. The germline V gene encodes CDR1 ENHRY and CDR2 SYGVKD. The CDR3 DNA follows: TGTGCCTCCCGGGGGGGGCCGAGCACAGATACGCAGTATTTT. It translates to CASRGGPSTDTQYF.

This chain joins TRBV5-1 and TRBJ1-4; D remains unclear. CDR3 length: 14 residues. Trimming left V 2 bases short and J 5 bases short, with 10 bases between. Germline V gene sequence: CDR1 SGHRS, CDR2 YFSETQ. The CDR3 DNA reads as TGCGCCAGCAGCTTACGGTGGTCAAATGAAAAACTGTTTTTT. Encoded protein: CASSLRWSNEKLFF.

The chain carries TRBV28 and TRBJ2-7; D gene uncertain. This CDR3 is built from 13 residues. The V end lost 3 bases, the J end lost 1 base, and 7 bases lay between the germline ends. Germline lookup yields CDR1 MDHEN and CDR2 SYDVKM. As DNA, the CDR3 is TGTGCCAGCAGTTTGGCCGTTTCCTACGAGCAGTACTTC. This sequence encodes CASSLAVSYEQYF.

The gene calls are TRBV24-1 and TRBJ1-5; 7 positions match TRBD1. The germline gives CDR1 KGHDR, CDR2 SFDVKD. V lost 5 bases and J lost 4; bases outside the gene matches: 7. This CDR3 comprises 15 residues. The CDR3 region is CATSGGRGSNQPQHF. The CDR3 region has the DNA TGTGCCACCAGTGGTGGCAGGGGGAGTAATCAGCCCCAGCATTTT.